Included here is one TCR beta chain sequence, with context. Profiling relied on immunoSEQ multiplex PCR, and the TCRdb table lists in-frame clones only, not all of them. The repertoire includes about 97,000 clones, about 94% of them detected once, and around 0.33% sits in the top ten. Germline V gene data show CDR1 as LGHNA and CDR2 as YNFKEQ. The CDR3 totals 16 residues. With 0 bases removed from V and 0 bases from J, the gap between germline ends came to 10 bases. These data originate in a study of technical replicates of blood from a few donors. The chain employs TRBV4-2 and TRBJ2-3; no firm D call. The TCR originated in a human donor in good health. The source material was T cells isolated from PBMCs. In nucleotides, the CDR3 is TGTGCCAGCAGCCAAGAGGCCTCGTCTAGCACAGATACGCAGTATTTT. It specifies CASSQEASSSTDTQYF.